These T cell receptor beta chains were read from a single sample in a study of blood T cell repertoires in COVID-19. The data were produced by immunoSEQ multiplex PCR, yet TCRdb's version contains in-frame clones alone and is incomplete. The sample lists roughly 30,000 clones, roughly 88% occurring once. The sequenced sample was peripheral blood. Receptors originate from a human donor in a cohort sampled during active COVID-19. Each CDR3 is given with its conserved first and last residue. A D gene is named only where the DNA matches it firmly. For some rows the clone size is stated as once, few or many, or as a class when expanded; others skip it.

j_gene	abundance	v_gene	len	d_gene	CDR3aa	CDR3nt
TRBJ1-1	NA	TRBV4-1	15	NA	CASSPRTALNTEAFF	TGCGCCAGCAGCCCCCGGACAGCTTTAAACACTGAAGCTTTCTTT
TRBJ2-5	NA	TRBV9	15	TRBD2	CASSVLAGSQETQYF	TGTGCCAGCAGCGTTCTAGCGGGGAGTCAAGAGACCCAGTACTTC
TRBJ2-1	NA	TRBV5-1	15	NA	CASSLEGDYYNEQFF	TGCGCCAGCAGCTTGGAAGGAGACTACTACAATGAGCAGTTCTTC
TRBJ1-4	NA	TRBV29-1	12	NA	CSVGQINEKLFF	TGCAGCGTAGGACAGATTAATGAAAAACTGTTTTTT
TRBJ1-4	once	TRBV7-9	14	TRBD1	CASSSNRGNEKLFF	TGTGCCAGCAGCTCGAACAGGGGTAATGAAAAACTGTTTTTT
TRBJ1-1	NA	TRBV30	12	NA	CAWSPRETEAFF	TGTGCCTGGAGCCCCCGGGAAACTGAAGCTTTCTTT
TRBJ2-4	NA	TRBV5-5	16	TRBD2	CASSSGLAGGQDIQYF	TGTGCCAGCAGCTCTGGACTAGCGGGGGGCCAGGACATTCAGTACTTC
TRBJ2-7	NA	TRBV6-2/TRBV6-3	13	TRBD1	CASSATGVHEQYF	TGTGCCAGCAGTGCAACAGGGGTCCACGAGCAGTACTTC
TRBJ2-1	NA	TRBV6-5	13	TRBD1	CASRDRVYNEQFF	TGTGCCAGCAGGGACAGGGTATACAATGAGCAGTTCTTC
TRBJ1-1	NA	TRBV10-3	12	NA	CASEEGNTEAFF	TGTGCCTCGGAGGAGGGGAACACTGAAGCTTTCTTT
TRBJ1-2	NA	TRBV3-1/TRBV3-2	16	NA	CASSQDRGRGLYGYTF	TGTGCCAGCAGCCAAGATCGGGGCAGGGGTCTATATGGCTACACCTTC
TRBJ1-2	NA	TRBV6-6	14	TRBD1	CASSYGGQGNGYTF	TGTGCCAGCAGTTACGGGGGACAGGGGAATGGCTACACCTTC
TRBJ2-5	NA	TRBV4-1	15	NA	CASSPFGTQQETQYF	TGCGCCAGCAGCCCTTTCGGGACTCAGCAAGAGACCCAGTACTTC
TRBJ2-2	NA	TRBV29-1	12	NA	CSVAGFTGELFF	TGCAGCGTTGCGGGGTTTACCGGGGAGCTGTTTTTT
TRBJ2-3	NA	TRBV6-6	12	NA	CASLGPTDTQYF	TGTGCCAGCTTGGGCCCCACAGATACGCAGTATTTT